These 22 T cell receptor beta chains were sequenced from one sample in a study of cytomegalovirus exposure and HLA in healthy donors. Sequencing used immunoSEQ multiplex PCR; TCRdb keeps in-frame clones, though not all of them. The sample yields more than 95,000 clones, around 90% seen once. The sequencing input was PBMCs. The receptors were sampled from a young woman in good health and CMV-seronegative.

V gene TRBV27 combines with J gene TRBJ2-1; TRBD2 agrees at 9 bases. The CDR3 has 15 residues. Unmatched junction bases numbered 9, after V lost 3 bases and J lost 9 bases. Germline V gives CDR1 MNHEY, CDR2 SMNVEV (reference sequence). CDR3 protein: CASSFLASGEGEQFF. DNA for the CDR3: TGTGCCAGCAGTTTTTTGGCTAGCGGGGAGGGTGAGCAGTTCTTC.

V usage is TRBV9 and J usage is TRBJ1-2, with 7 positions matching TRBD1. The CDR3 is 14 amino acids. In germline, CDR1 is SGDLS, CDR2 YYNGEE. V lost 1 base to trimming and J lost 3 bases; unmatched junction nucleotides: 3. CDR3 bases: TGTGCCAGCAGCGTACCCGACAGGGACTATGGCTACACCTTC. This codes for CASSVPDRDYGYTF.

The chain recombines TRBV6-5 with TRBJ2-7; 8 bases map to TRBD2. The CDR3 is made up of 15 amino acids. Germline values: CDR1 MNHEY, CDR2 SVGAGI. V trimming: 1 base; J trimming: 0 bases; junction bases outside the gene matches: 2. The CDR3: CASSYFAGGSYEQYF. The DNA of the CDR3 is TGTGCCAGCAGTTACTTTGCGGGGGGCTCCTACGAGCAGTACTTC.

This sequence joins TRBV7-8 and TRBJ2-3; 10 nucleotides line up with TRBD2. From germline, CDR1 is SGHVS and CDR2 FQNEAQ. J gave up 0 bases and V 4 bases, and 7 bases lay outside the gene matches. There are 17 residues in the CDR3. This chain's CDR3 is CASSSRGLAASTDTQYF. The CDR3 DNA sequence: TGTGCCAGCAGCTCTCGAGGACTAGCGGCTAGCACAGATACGCAGTATTTT.

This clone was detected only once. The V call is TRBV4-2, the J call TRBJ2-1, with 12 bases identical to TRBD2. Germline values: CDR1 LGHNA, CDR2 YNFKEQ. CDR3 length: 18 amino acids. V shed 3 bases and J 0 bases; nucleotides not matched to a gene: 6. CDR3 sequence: CASSHPGLAGPSYNEQFF. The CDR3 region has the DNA TGTGCCAGCAGCCACCCGGGACTAGCGGGCCCCTCCTACAATGAGCAGTTCTTC.

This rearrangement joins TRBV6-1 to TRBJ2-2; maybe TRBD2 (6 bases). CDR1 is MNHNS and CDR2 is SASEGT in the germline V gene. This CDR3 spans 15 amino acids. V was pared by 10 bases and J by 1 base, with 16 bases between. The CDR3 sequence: CAIQTGTQNTGELFF. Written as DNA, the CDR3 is TGTGCCATTCAAACCGGGACTCAGAACACCGGGGAGCTGTTTTTT.

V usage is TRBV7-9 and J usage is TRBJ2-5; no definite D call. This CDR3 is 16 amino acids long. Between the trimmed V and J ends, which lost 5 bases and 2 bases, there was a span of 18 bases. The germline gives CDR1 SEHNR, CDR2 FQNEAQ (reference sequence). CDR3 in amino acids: CASSATYPILQETQYF. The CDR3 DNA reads TGTGCCAGCAGCGCCACATACCCGATTTTACAAGAGACCCAGTACTTC.

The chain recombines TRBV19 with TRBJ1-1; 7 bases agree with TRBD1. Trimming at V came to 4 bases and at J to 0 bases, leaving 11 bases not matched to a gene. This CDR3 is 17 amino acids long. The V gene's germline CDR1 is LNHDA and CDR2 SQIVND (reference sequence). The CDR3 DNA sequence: TGTGCCAGTAGTAACCGACAGGGTAGCGCCTTGAACACTGAAGCTTTCTTT. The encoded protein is CASSNRQGSALNTEAFF.

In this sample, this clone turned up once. DNA of the CDR3: TGTGCCAGCAGCTTACCGGGGAACACTGAAGCTTTCTTT. Translated: CASSLPGNTEAFF. The chain uses TRBV13 and TRBJ1-1; D gene ambiguous. CDR1 PRHDT and CDR2 FYEKMQ come from the germline V gene (reference sequence). CDR3 length: 13 residues. V was clipped by 2 bases and J by 1 base, with 5 bases between them.

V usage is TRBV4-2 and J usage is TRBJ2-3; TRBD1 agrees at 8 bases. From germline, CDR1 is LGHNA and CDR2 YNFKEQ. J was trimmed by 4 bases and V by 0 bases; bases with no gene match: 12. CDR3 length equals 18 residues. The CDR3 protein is CASSQDYGRGPIADTQYF. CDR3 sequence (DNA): TGTGCCAGCAGCCAAGATTACGGCAGGGGGCCTATCGCAGATACGCAGTATTTT.

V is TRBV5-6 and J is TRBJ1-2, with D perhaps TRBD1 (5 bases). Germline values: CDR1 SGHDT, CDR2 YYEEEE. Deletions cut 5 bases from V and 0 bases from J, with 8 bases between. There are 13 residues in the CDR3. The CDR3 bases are TGTGCCAGCAGTCGGGACTCTAACTATGGCTACACCTTC. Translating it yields CASSRDSNYGYTF.

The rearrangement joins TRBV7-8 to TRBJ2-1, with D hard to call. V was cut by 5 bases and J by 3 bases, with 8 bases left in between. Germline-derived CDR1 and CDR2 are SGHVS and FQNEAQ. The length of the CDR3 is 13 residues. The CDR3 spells CASSPGGYNEQFF. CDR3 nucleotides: TGTGCCAGCAGCCCGGGTGGCTACAATGAGCAGTTCTTC.

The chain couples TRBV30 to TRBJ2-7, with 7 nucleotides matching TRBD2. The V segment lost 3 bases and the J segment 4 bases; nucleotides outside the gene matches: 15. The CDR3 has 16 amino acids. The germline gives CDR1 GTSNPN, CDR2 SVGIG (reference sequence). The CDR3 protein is CAWSPRRASGNYEQYF. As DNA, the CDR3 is TGTGCCTGGAGCCCCCGCCGGGCTAGCGGAAATTACGAGCAGTACTTC.

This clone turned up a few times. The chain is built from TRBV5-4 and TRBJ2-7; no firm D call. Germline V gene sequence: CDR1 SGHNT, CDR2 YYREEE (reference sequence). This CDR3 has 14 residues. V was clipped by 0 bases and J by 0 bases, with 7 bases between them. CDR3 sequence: CASSLGLDSYEQYF. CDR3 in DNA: TGTGCCAGCAGCTTGGGACTCGACTCCTACGAGCAGTACTTC.

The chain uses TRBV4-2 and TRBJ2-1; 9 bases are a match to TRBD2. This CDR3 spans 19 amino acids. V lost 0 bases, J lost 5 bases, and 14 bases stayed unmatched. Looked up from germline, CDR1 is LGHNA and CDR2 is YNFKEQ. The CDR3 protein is CASSQDSVIGLAGHNEQFF. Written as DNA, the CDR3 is TGTGCCAGCAGCCAAGATTCAGTAATCGGGCTAGCGGGACACAATGAGCAGTTCTTC.

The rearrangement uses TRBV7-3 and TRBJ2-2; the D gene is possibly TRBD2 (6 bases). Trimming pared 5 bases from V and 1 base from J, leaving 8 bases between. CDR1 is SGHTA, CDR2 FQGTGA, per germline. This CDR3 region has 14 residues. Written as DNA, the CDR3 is TGTGCCAGCAGCCCCGGGGGGAACACCGGGGAGCTGTTTTTT. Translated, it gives CASSPGGNTGELFF.

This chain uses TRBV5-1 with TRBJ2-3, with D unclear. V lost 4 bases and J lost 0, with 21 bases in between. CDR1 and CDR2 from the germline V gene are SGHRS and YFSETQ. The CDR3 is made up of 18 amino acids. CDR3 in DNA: TGCGCCAGCAGCCTGCAGAGTAGCCTGATTCTTAGCACAGATACGCAGTATTTT. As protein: CASSLQSSLILSTDTQYF.

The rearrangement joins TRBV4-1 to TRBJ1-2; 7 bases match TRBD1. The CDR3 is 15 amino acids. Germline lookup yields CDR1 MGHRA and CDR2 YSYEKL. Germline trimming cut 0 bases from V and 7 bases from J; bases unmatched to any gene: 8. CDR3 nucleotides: TGCGCCAGCAGCCAAGACCCTTCGACAGGGCTTGGCTACACCTTC. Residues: CASSQDPSTGLGYTF.

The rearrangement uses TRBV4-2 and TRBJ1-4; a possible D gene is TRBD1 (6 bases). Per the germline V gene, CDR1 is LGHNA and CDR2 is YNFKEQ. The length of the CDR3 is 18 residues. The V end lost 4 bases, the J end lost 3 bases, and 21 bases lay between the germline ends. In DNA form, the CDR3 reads TGTGCCAGCAGCCGCAAAAAAGACAGGCACCACGCTAATGAAAAACTGTTTTTT. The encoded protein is CASSRKKDRHHANEKLFF.

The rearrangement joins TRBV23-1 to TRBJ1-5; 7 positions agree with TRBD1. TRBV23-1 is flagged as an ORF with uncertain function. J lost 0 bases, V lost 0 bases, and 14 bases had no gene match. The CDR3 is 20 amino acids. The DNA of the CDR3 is TGCGCCAGCAGTCAATCGTCGGGCGACAGGGCCTCGGGTAGCAATCAGCCCCAGCATTTT. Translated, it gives CASSQSSGDRASGSNQPQHF.

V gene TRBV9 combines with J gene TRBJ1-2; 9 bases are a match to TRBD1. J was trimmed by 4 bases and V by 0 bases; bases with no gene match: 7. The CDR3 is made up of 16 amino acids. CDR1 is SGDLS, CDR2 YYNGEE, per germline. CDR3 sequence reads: CASSVGPGQGPYGYTF. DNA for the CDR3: TGTGCCAGCAGCGTAGGACCGGGACAGGGCCCCTATGGCTACACCTTC.

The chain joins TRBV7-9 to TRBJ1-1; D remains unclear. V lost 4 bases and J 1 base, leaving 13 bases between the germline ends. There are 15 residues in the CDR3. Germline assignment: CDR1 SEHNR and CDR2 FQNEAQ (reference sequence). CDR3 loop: CASSSAGGRNTEAFF. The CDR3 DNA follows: TGTGCCAGCAGCTCGGCCGGAGGAAGGAACACTGAAGCTTTCTTT.